Here is one T cell receptor beta chain with its context. Its antigen is unidentified. RNA was extracted with the RNeasy kit, and a quantity of roughly 0.45 to 1 ug was reverse transcribed using random hexamers. TCRdb ran MiXCR on the immunoSEQ multiplex PCR reads and lists one entry per CDR3 protein. In the table there are more than 65,000 distinct CDR3 sequences, over 90% of which are singletons. This record comes from a study of CD8 T cells in Susac syndrome. Study at large: Patients with Susac syndrome who were sequenced included 5 or 6 with active disease and fewer than 10 in remission. Patients with Susac syndrome were therapy-naive, on corticosteroids, or on intravenous immunoglobulin alone at the time that blood was drawn. Whole-study findings and limits: The TCR sequencing and HLA analysis in the study involved a relatively small number of individuals, as the study acknowledged.

Sequencing was performed on CD8+ T cells from PBMCs. The TCR was taken from a human donor with Susac syndrome.

CDR3 residues: CASSLGGGTTDTQYF. The CDR3, as DNA: TGTGCCAGCAGCTTAGGCGGGGGCACCACAGATACGCAGTATTTT. V is TRBV7-6 and J is TRBJ2-3; a weak D match, TRBD2 (7 bases). The CDR3 length is 15 residues. With 1 base removed from V and 2 bases from J, the gap between germline ends came to 10 bases. Germline V lookup: CDR1 SGHVS, CDR2 FNYEAQ.